The 26 T cell receptor beta chains below come from one sample, sequenced in a study of blood T cell repertoires in COVID-19. Profiling relied on immunoSEQ multiplex PCR, and the TCRdb table lists in-frame clones only, not all of them. This table has about 240,000 clones, approximately 83% appearing once. Material: peripheral blood. The receptors originated from a young man who had recovered from COVID-19.

The V and J genes are TRBV2 and TRBJ2-5, with D perhaps matching TRBD2 (5 bases). The CDR3 totals 13 residues. Trimming took 3 bases from V and 5 from J, leaving 10 bases between them. Germline values: CDR1 SNHLY, CDR2 FYNNEI. This CDR3 reads CASSDRGRETQYF. DNA of the CDR3: TGTGCCAGCAGTGATAGAGGGCGGGAGACCCAGTACTTC.

The chain has TRBV13 and TRBJ2-4; no clear D. CDR3 size: 13 residues. Deletions cut 0 bases from V and 5 bases from J, with 5 bases between. CDR1 is PRHDT, CDR2 FYEKMQ, per germline (reference sequence). CDR3 nucleotide sequence: TGTGCCAGCAGCTTAGGGAGAGAAAACATTCAGTACTTC. This sequence encodes CASSLGRENIQYF.

This chain uses TRBV5-1 with TRBJ1-6, with D unclear. There are 17 residues in the CDR3. CDR1 is SGHRS and CDR2 is YFSETQ in the germline V gene. Deletions cut 7 bases from V and 9 bases from J, with 26 bases between. CDR3: CASLSSGVSALSSPLHF. The CDR3 DNA reads as TGCGCCAGCCTCTCTTCAGGCGTTTCTGCCCTTAGTTCACCCCTCCACTTT.

The chain recombines TRBV7-9 with TRBJ2-1, with D hard to call. The CDR3 covers 12 residues. Germline V gene data show CDR1 as SEHNR and CDR2 as FQNEAQ (reference sequence). Trimming took 5 bases from V and 6 from J, leaving 8 bases between them. CDR3 sequence (DNA): TGTGCCAGCAGCCCCGCCGGCAATGAGCAGTTCTTC. Its translation is CASSPAGNEQFF.

This clone has a handful of counts. V is TRBV6-5 and J is TRBJ1-1; a possible D gene is TRBD1 (6 bases). Between the trimmed V and J ends, which lost 3 bases and 2 bases, there was a span of 16 bases. The CDR3 runs 16 residues. CDR1 is MNHEY and CDR2 is SVGAGI in the germline V gene. In DNA form, the CDR3 reads TGTGCCAGCAGTTATGGTATAGGGGGGGTAAACACTGAAGCTTTCTTT. Its translation is CASSYGIGGVNTEAFF.

The rearrangement uses TRBV19 and TRBJ1-5; 7 nucleotides agree with TRBD1. CDR1 is LNHDA and CDR2 is SQIVND in the germline V gene (reference sequence). V shed 2 bases, J shed 7 bases, and the junction held 11 bases outside the gene matches. The CDR3 totals 16 residues. CDR3 amino acids: CASSIKGATGTQPQHF. The CDR3 bases are TGTGCCAGTAGTATAAAGGGGGCGACAGGGACACAGCCCCAGCATTTT.

The CDR3 bases are TGTGCCAGCAGCTTGGAAGTAGCGGGGGGCCATGAGCAGTTCTTC. It specifies CASSLEVAGGHEQFF. The rearrangement joins TRBV5-8 to TRBJ2-1, with 10 bases fitting TRBD2. CDR3 size: 15 residues. Germline V CDR1 and CDR2: SGHTS, YDEGEE. Trimming cost V 0 bases and J 8 bases; bases outside gene matches: 5.

The chain is built from TRBV9 and TRBJ2-2, with 8 positions matching TRBD1. Losses at the gene ends were 0 bases for V and 4 bases for J; bases not matched to a gene: 8. Germline V gene data show CDR1 as SGDLS and CDR2 as YYNGEE. The CDR3 loop spans 17 amino acids. The chain's CDR3 is CASSVAQGAPPTGELFF. The CDR3 DNA is TGTGCCAGCAGCGTAGCTCAGGGGGCCCCACCCACCGGGGAGCTGTTTTTT.

J is TRBJ2-1 and V is TRBV15; 13 positions agree with TRBD2. The junction had 7 bases not matched to a gene; V was cut back by 5 bases and J by 9 bases. The germline V gene encodes CDR1 LNHNV and CDR2 YYDKDF (reference sequence). The CDR3 consists of 15 residues. The CDR3 DNA reads as TGTGCCACCAGCGGACCGGGACTAGCGGGGTCTGAGCAGTTCTTC. Protein product: CATSGPGLAGSEQFF.

The CDR3, as DNA: TGTGCCCGAGGACTGCGGAAAGAGCAGTTCTTC. This codes for CARGLRKEQFF. The rearrangement uses TRBV19 and TRBJ2-1, with D perhaps matching TRBD2 (5 bases). Germline V gene lookup returns CDR1 LNHDA and CDR2 SQIVND (reference sequence). The CDR3 contains 11 residues. The V end was cut by 11 bases, the J end by 10 bases, with 15 bases between.

The chain uses TRBV2 and TRBJ2-5, with D uncertain. The germline V gene encodes CDR1 SNHLY and CDR2 FYNNEI. V dropped 7 bases and J dropped 1 base, with 7 bases sitting between them. This CDR3 is built from 12 residues. The CDR3 coding sequence is TGTGCCAGCACGAACAGCCAAGAGACCCAGTACTTC. It encodes CASTNSQETQYF.

The chain uses TRBV24-1 and TRBJ2-1; 7 nucleotides align to TRBD1. Germline CDR1 and CDR2: KGHDR and SFDVKD. V lost 3 bases, J lost 3 bases, and 4 bases stayed unmatched. The CDR3 runs 15 residues. The CDR3, as DNA: TGTGCCACCAGTGATCCGGGACAGAGCTACAATGAGCAGTTCTTC. It yields the protein CATSDPGQSYNEQFF.

This clone was detected a few times. The chain joins TRBV20-1 to TRBJ1-6, with D hard to call. Germline-derived CDR1 and CDR2 are DFQATT and SNEGSKA (reference sequence). Trimming shortened V by 3 bases and J by 7 bases, and 10 bases separated the two germline ends. The CDR3 has 13 amino acids. The CDR3 DNA sequence: TGCAGTGCTAGTGGTGTTCCAAATTCACCCCTCCACTTT. It yields the protein CSASGVPNSPLHF.

The genes are TRBV7-9 and TRBJ2-6, with D maybe TRBD2 (6 bases). The CDR3 has 17 amino acids. V lost 4 bases to trimming and J lost 2 bases, with 15 bases between them. Germline CDR1 and CDR2: SEHNR and FQNEAQ (reference sequence). CDR3 bases: TGTGCCAGCAGCTCCTCTTCCGGGGGTGCTGGGGCCAACGTCCTGACTTTC. Translating it yields CASSSSSGGAGANVLTF.

V is TRBV27 and J is TRBJ1-4; 8 bases fit TRBD1. In germline, CDR1 is MNHEY, CDR2 SMNVEV (reference sequence). The ends lost 6 bases at V and 1 base at J; junction bases unmatched: 4. There are 15 residues in the CDR3. The CDR3 loop is CASRGDRGTNEKLFF. The CDR3 DNA is TGTGCCAGCAGGGGAGACAGGGGAACTAATGAAAAACTGTTTTTT. Full variable domain (outside the CDR3, taken from reference TRBV27 and TRBJ1-4): EAQVTQNPRYLITVTGKKLTVTCSQNMNHEYMSWYRQDPGLGLRQIYYSMNVEVTDKGDVPEGYKVSRKEKRNFPLILESPSPNQTSLYFCASRGDRGTNEKLFFGSGTQLSVL.

This chain links TRBV13 with TRBJ2-3, with 8 bases lining up with TRBD1. The CDR3 loop spans 15 amino acids. Trimming took 4 bases from V and 1 from J; bases not matched to a gene: 4. CDR1 is PRHDT and CDR2 is FYEKMQ in the germline V gene (reference sequence). The CDR3 nucleotides are TGTGCCAGCAGCTCAGGGACAGGTGGCACAGATACGCAGTATTTT. Encoded protein: CASSSGTGGTDTQYF. The entire variable domain, with the rest obtained from reference TRBV13 and TRBJ2-3, is as follows: AAGVIQSPRHLIKEKRETATLKCYPIPRHDTVYWYQQGPGQDPQFLISFYEKMQSDKGSIPDRFSAQQFSDYHSELNMSSLELGDSALYFCASSSGTGGTDTQYFGPGTRLTVL.

The chain is built from TRBV2 and TRBJ1-2, with D perhaps TRBD1 (5 bases). The V and J ends lost 2 bases and 5 bases respectively, with 12 bases between them. The length of the CDR3 is 14 residues. CDR1 and CDR2 from the germline V gene are SNHLY and FYNNEI. The CDR3 region is CASSETGQLYGYTF. The CDR3, as DNA: TGTGCCAGCAGTGAAACAGGCCAACTTTATGGCTACACCTTC.

This clone is a singleton in its sample. The chain has TRBV19 and TRBJ1-2; TRBD1 might be the D (5 bases). CDR1 and CDR2 from the germline V gene are LNHDA and SQIVND (reference sequence). The ends were cut back, 5 bases at V and 4 bases at J, with 14 bases in the middle. The CDR3 is 14 residues long. Here the CDR3 DNA reads TGTGCCAGTAGTCCGAACCAGGGTCCCTATGGCTACACCTTC. Protein sequence: CASSPNQGPYGYTF.

V gene TRBV18 combines with J gene TRBJ2-2; D call uncertain. The CDR3 covers 15 residues. The V and J ends lost 3 bases and 4 bases respectively, with 12 bases between them. Germline V CDR1 and CDR2: KGHSH, LQKENI. The CDR3 here is CASSPSWPSTGELFF. CDR3 coding DNA: TGTGCCAGCTCACCGAGCTGGCCTAGCACCGGGGAGCTGTTTTTT.

This clone appeared many times. The rearrangement joins TRBV2 to TRBJ1-6; TRBD1 might be the D (6 bases). The CDR3 covers 15 residues. The V gene's germline CDR1 is SNHLY and CDR2 FYNNEI. Trimming removed 4 bases from V and 5 bases from J, with 12 bases in between. The CDR3 region is CASSADSPDNSPLHF. CDR3 nucleotides: TGTGCCAGCAGTGCGGACAGCCCGGATAATTCACCCCTCCACTTT.

This chain uses TRBV4-1 with TRBJ2-7; a weak D match, TRBD1 (6 bases). The V gene lost 4 bases and the J gene lost 1 base, with 8 bases spanning the gap. The CDR3 consists of 13 residues. Germline V lookup: CDR1 MGHRA, CDR2 YSYEKL. CDR3 amino acids: CASSPQGSYEQYF. In DNA form, the CDR3 reads TGCGCCAGCAGCCCACAGGGTTCCTACGAGCAGTACTTC.

The CDR3 loop reads CASSPPNLKNTEAFF. The CDR3 bases are TGTGCCAGCTCACCACCGAACTTAAAGAACACTGAAGCTTTCTTT. The chain uses TRBV18 and TRBJ1-1; no reliable D call. Trimming took 0 bases from V and 1 from J, leaving 9 bases between them. The germline gives CDR1 KGHSH, CDR2 LQKENI. The CDR3 sequence is 15 residues long.

The chain links TRBV5-1 to TRBJ2-2; tentative D call: TRBD1 (5 bases). There are 14 residues in the CDR3. Germline V gene data show CDR1 as SGHRS and CDR2 as YFSETQ. Trimming removed 0 bases at V and 10 bases at J, with 13 bases between. Here the CDR3 DNA reads TGCGCCAGCAGCTTGGTAGGGGCCCATGCGGAGCTGTTTTTT. Translated: CASSLVGAHAELFF.

V and J are TRBV24-1 and TRBJ1-3; tentatively, D is TRBD1 (6 bases). This CDR3 spans 13 amino acids. The germline gives CDR1 KGHDR, CDR2 SFDVKD. V dropped 7 bases and J dropped 2 bases, with 8 bases sitting between them. Here the CDR3 reads CATRGGPGNTIYF. CDR3 coding DNA: TGTGCCACCAGAGGGGGACCTGGAAACACCATATATTTT.

V usage is TRBV6-5 and J usage is TRBJ2-5; 9 nucleotides agree with TRBD1. The CDR3 consists of 15 residues. Per the germline V gene, CDR1 is MNHEY and CDR2 is SVGAGI. V dropped 5 bases and J dropped 5; count of bases not matched to a gene: 9. The CDR3 here is CASSSLTGGGETQYF. CDR3 sequence (DNA): TGTGCCAGCAGTAGCCTGACAGGGGGAGGGGAGACCCAGTACTTC.

The chain carries TRBV6-2 or TRBV6-3 and TRBJ2-3; TRBD1 might be the D (6 bases). The CDR3 runs 12 residues. Germline CDR1 is MNHEY and CDR2 is SVGEGT. V was pared by 6 bases and J by 9 bases, with 13 bases between. CDR3: CASSDEGGTQYF. Written as DNA, the CDR3 is TGTGCCAGCAGCGACGAAGGGGGAACGCAGTATTTT.